Detailed here is one T cell receptor beta chain. Its antigen remains undetermined. No base-level quality is on record; no much larger clone is a single base apart. The entry originates in a study of blood T cell repertoires in COVID-19 (dated by TCRdb to 2018 to 2020). Broadly, across the study: Samples covering the acute and convalescent phases of COVID-19 were provided by collaborators in the United States, Italy and Spain. The repertoires were released in a freely available public database meant as a resource for research on the immune response to SARS-CoV-2. The prospective study material was composed of cDNA or gDNA derived from T cells, B-cell-depleted T cells, or PBMCs. Samples came from the ongoing ImmuneRACE study (first 160 participants) plus 1,254 subjects from 6 global collaborators. A de-identified subject ID, COVID-19 status, age in years and sex were almost always included in the sample metadata. Deeply sampled blood TCRbeta repertoires from subjects exposed to, actively infected with, or recovered from COVID-19 were included in the dataset. Where available, HLA class I and class II types were taken from metadata supplied by the sample provider and were not determined by assay-based typing.

On the study overall, not on this receptor specifically: The amount of clinical and demographic metadata varied by source and participant and was provided uncurated.

TCRbeta CDR3 regions were amplified from genomic DNA by means of the immunoSEQ Assay, a bias-controlled multiplex PCR. The authors processed their data as follows. The number of nucleated cells in each sample was estimated by amplification of reference gene primers within the assay. To quantify the absolute abundance of each unique TCRbeta CDR3 rearrangement, sequence reads were collapsed and filtered. For each sample, productive Simpson clonality was calculated by taking the square root of Simpson's diversity index across productive rearrangements. This is the immuneACCESS table as TCRdb keeps it, with only in-frame sequences that have V and J called. A part of the clones is gone; compared with another copy, unresolved V genes explain less than half, and the rest is unexplained. V and J calls and clone size are copied from that table; D and trimming were computed from the DNA. The sample table lists approximately 97,000 clones, approximately 86% of them with a count of one. Jointly, the top ten make up 9.5% to 15% of the sample.

Collaborating institutions collected whole blood in K2EDTA tubes following their own protocols. Collaborator samples were shipped for TCRbeta analysis as frozen whole blood, isolated PBMCs, or DNA extracted from either sample type. The sequence was collected from a human donor in a cohort sampled during active COVID-19. Source material: peripheral blood.

DNA sequence: TGCGCCAGCAGCCAGGGGCGCGGCACTGAAGCTTTCTTT. Translated, it gives CASSQGRGTEAFF. This chain is built from TRBV4-3 and TRBJ1-1; the best D guess is TRBD1, with 5 bases matching. Reading from cysteine to phenylalanine, the CDR3 counts 13 amino acids. Left in the record is the CDR3 DNA by itself, 39 bases read in frame from the first base. A distance of 9 bases separates the germline ends of V and J, which lose 3 bases and 4 bases respectively. CDR1 and CDR2 are read off the germline V gene as LGHNA and YSLEER.